The clone carrying this T cell receptor beta chain was seen many times. Its antigen is not identified. This record comes from a study of T cells in Graves' hyperthyroidism and ophthalmopathy. Patients between 18 and 65 years old had hyperthyroidism, newly diagnosed and lasting under 2 months. RNA transcripts served as the template for amplifying TCR beta CDR3 regions. Researchers ran a first-round RT-PCR on the TCR CDR3 using the HTBI primer set. Each CDR3 protein gets one entry after TCRdb re-called the multiplex PCR reads with MiXCR. The sample lists 89,000 or so distinct CDR3 sequences, about 37% occurring once. Germline CDR1 reads SGHTA; CDR2 reads FQGNSA. The CDR3 contains 13 residues. The V and J ends lost 5 bases and 6 bases respectively, with 12 bases between them. The study, taken as a whole, reports: Appearing also in blood were most of the thyroid clonotypes expanded above 0.001.

This chain links TRBV7-2 with TRBJ2-3, with D maybe TRBD1 (5 bases). The TCR was taken from a woman younger than 45 with Graves' hyperthyroidism. Sequenced input: peripheral blood or thyroid tissue (not recorded which). CDR3 region: CASSPSPGDTQYF. DNA of the CDR3: TGTGCCAGCAGCCCCTCCCCAGGGGATACGCAGTATTTT.